This T cell receptor beta chain was observed in a study of T cell clonality in common variable immunodeficiency. With 4 bases clipped from V and 4 bases from J, the junction kept 6 bases outside the gene matches. CDR1 is SGHNT, CDR2 YYREEE, per germline (reference sequence). The CDR3 has 14 amino acids. Aged about 8 to 65 years, CVID subjects averaged about 40 years old. Study-wide points: Fewer TCRbeta clones were shared among CVID subjects than controls. Fewer deletions and N-nucleotide insertions were reportedly seen in common variable immunodeficiency TCR beta sequences.

This clone ranks as medium-sized in terms of frequency. The target antigen is unknown. The observed sequence ends 3 residues before the CDR3 terminus, with the missing tail filled in from the germline J gene. Libraries were prepared by immunoSEQ multiplex PCR; TCRdb keeps only in-frame clonotypes and omits some of them. Its listing shows about 15,000 clones. The TCR sequence derives from a human donor with common variable immunodeficiency. The sample comprised peripheral blood mononuclear cells. V gene TRBV5-4 combines with J gene TRBJ2-7; 9 bases match TRBD2. CDR3 region: CASSPGTSWYEQYF. CDR3 bases read: TGTGCCAGCAGCCCCGGGACTAGCTGGTACGAG.